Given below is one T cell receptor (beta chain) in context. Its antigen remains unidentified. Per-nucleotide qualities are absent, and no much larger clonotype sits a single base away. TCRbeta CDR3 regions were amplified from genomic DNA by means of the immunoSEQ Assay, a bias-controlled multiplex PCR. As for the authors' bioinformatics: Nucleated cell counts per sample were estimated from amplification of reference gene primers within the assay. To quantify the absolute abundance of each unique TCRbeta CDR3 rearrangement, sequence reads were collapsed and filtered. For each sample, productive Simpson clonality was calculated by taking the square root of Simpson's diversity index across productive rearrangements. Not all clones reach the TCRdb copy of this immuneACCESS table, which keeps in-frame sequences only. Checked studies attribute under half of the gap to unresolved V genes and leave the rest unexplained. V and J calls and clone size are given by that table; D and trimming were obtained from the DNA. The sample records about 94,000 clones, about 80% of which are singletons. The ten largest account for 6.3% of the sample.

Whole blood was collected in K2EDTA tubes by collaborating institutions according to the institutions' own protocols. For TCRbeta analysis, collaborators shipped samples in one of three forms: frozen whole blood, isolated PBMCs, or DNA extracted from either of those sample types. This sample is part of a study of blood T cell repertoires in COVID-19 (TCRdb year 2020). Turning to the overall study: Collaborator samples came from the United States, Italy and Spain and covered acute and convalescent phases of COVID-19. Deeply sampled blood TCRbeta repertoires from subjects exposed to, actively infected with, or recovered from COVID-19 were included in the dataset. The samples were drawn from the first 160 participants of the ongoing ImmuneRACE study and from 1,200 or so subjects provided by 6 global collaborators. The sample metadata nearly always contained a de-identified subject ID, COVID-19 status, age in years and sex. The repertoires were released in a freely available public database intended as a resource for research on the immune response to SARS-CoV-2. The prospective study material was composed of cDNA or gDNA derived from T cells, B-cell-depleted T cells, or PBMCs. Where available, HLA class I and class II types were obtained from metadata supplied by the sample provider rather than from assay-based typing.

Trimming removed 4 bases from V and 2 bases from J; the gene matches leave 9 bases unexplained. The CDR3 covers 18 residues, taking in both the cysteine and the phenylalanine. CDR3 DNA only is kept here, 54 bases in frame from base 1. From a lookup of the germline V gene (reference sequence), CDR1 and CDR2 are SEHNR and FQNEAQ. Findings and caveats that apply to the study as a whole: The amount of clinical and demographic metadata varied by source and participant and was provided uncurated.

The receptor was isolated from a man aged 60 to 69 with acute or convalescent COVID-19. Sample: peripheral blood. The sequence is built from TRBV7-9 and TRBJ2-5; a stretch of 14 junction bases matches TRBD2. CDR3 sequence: CASSSRTSGGPGQETQYF. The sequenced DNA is TGTGCCAGCAGCTCCAGGACTAGCGGGGGGCCGGGGCAAGAGACCCAGTACTTC.